Following are 11 T cell receptor beta chains from one sample sequenced in a study of T cells after yellow fever vaccination. TCRdb redid the calling of the 5' RACE reads with MiXCR, one entry per CDR3 protein. The sample consists of 340,000 or so distinct CDR3 sequences, roughly an eighth of them appearing once. The sample in question was CD4+ T cells sorted from PBMCs, obtained 15 days after the yellow fever booster vaccination. The receptors were sampled from a man aged 18 to 30 who received the YFV17D yellow fever vaccine.

CDR3 sequence (DNA): TGTGCCAGCATTGCCGGGACAGGGGCCTACGAGCAGTACTTC. Its protein is CASIAGTGAYEQYF. The rearrangement links TRBV12-3 or TRBV12-4 to TRBJ2-7; TRBD1 agrees at 10 bases. This CDR3 is built from 14 residues. V was clipped by 7 bases and J by 2 bases; unmatched bases: 5.

V and J are TRBV4-3 and TRBJ2-2; 10 nucleotides match TRBD2. V shed 3 bases, J shed 5 bases, and the junction held 12 bases outside the gene matches. The CDR3 loop spans 18 amino acids. From germline, CDR1 is LGHNA and CDR2 YSLEER. CDR3 bases: TGCGCCAGCAGCCAGTACCACTATAGCGGGGGGCCTACCGGGGAGCTGTTTTTT. This sequence encodes CASSQYHYSGGPTGELFF.

This clonotype was detected only a few times. V usage is TRBV5-1 and J usage is TRBJ2-5; tentatively, D is TRBD1 (6 bases). From germline, CDR1 is SGHRS and CDR2 YFSETQ. Trimming shortened V by 4 bases and J by 2 bases, and 9 bases separated the two germline ends. The CDR3 runs to 13 residues. CDR3 region: CASSNREQETQYF. The CDR3 nucleotides are TGCGCCAGCAGCAACAGGGAACAAGAGACCCAGTACTTC.

This clonotype was found many times. The genes are TRBV6-2 or TRBV6-3 and TRBJ2-5; D not certain. V was cut by 8 bases and J by 6 bases, with 16 bases left in between. CDR1 MNHEY and CDR2 SVGEGT come from the germline V gene. The CDR3 loop spans 13 amino acids. CDR3 in amino acids: CASSPTGRKTQYF. In nucleotides, the CDR3 is TGTGCCAGCTCTCCGACGGGCCGGAAGACCCAGTACTTC.

This clonotype was seen at least ten times. The rearrangement uses TRBV24-1 and TRBJ2-1, with 7 bases identical to TRBD2. From germline, CDR1 is KGHDR and CDR2 SFDVKD. The CDR3 contains 14 residues. The junction had 13 bases not matched to a gene; V was cut back by 12 bases and J by 6 bases. The CDR3: CAVQRGLEANEQFF. The DNA for the CDR3 is TGTGCCGTCCAGCGGGGCCTCGAGGCCAATGAGCAGTTCTTC.

This clonotype has ten or more counts. This chain uses TRBV5-4 with TRBJ1-1, with unresolved D. With 1 base removed from V and 1 base from J, the gap between germline ends came to 8 bases. There are 14 residues in the CDR3. Germline CDR1 and CDR2: SGHNT and YYREEE (reference sequence). The CDR3 here is CASSLYGGNTEAFF. Written as DNA, the CDR3 is TGTGCCAGCAGCTTGTACGGAGGGAACACTGAAGCTTTCTTT.

This clonotype has only a few counts. The chain couples TRBV27 to TRBJ2-2; D may be TRBD2 (7 bases). Germline loops: CDR1 MNHEY, CDR2 SMNVEV (reference sequence). The CDR3 length is 15 residues. Trimming took off 5 bases at V and 3 bases at J, with 13 bases between the two ends. The CDR3 reads CASSLGGPDTGELFF. The DNA for the CDR3 is TGTGCCAGCAGTCTCGGGGGGCCTGACACCGGGGAGCTGTTTTTT.

This clonotype was detected a few times. V gene TRBV5-1 combines with J gene TRBJ2-1; weak D call: TRBD1 (5 bases). Trimming removed 4 bases at V and 4 bases at J, with 18 bases between. CDR3 length: 16 amino acids. Per germline, CDR1 SGHRS and CDR2 YFSETQ. CDR3 loop: CASSRDPPGAYNEQFF. For the CDR3, the DNA is TGCGCCAGCAGCAGAGACCCCCCTGGGGCATACAATGAGCAGTTCTTC.

Only a few counts were recorded for this clonotype. The chain carries TRBV7-9 and TRBJ2-1; weak D call: TRBD2 (6 bases). The CDR3 is made up of 16 amino acids. The ends were cut back, 3 bases at V and 2 bases at J, with 14 bases in the middle. Germline V CDR1 and CDR2: SEHNR, FQNEAQ (reference sequence). CDR3 amino acids: CASSFARTGAYNEQFF. The CDR3 nucleotides read TGTGCCAGCAGCTTTGCCCGAACGGGGGCCTACAATGAGCAGTTCTTC.

The chain recombines TRBV5-1 with TRBJ2-7; D may be TRBD1 (6 bases). This CDR3 is 17 amino acids long. Between the trimmed V and J ends, which lost 10 bases and 4 bases, there was a span of 30 bases. Germline assignment: CDR1 SGHRS and CDR2 YFSETQ. For the CDR3, the DNA is TGCGCCCTGCAGCCCTACGAATTTGGGGGCTATCGATACGAGCAGTACGTC. This translates into CALQPYEFGGYRYEQYV.

V is TRBV28 and J is TRBJ2-2; either TRBD1 or TRBD2 may supply D (6 bases each). The germline CDR1 and CDR2 sequences are MDHEN and SYDVKM. The CDR3 runs to 15 residues. V was trimmed by 4 bases and J by 4 bases, leaving 13 bases between them. The chain's CDR3 is CASSSPGAVTGELFF. The CDR3 DNA reads TGTGCCAGCAGTTCCCCGGGGGCCGTCACCGGGGAGCTGTTTTTT.